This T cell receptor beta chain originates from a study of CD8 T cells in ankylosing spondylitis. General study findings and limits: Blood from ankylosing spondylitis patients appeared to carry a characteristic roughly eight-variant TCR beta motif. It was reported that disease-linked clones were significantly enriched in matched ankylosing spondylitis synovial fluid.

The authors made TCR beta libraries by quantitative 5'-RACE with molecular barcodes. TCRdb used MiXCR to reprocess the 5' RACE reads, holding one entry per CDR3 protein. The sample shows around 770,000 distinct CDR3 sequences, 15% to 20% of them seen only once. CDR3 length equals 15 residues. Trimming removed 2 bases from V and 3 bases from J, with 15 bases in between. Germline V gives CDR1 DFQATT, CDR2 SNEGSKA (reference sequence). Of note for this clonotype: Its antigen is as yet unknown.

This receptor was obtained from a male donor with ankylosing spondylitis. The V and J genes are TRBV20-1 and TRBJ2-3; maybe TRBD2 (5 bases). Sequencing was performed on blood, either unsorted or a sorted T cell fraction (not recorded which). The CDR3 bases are TGCAGTGCTAGACCGACGGGCCGCGGGACAGATACGCAGTATTTT. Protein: CSARPTGRGTDTQYF.